This TCR beta chain appears in the sequencing data of a study of T cells in localized non-small cell lung cancer. By proportion, this clone is medium-sized. Using immunoSEQ multiplex PCR, the repertoire was profiled, and TCRdb retains in-frame clones only, with some absent. The sample holds 4,500 to 5,000 clones, around 30% seen once. The sequence was obtained from a woman aged 35 to 75 with stage II squamous cell lung carcinoma. This sample comprised lung tumor tissue, obtained before any cancer treatment.

The CDR3 DNA reads TGTGCCAGCAGCTTGGGGCCGGGGGCGGAGAACTATGGCTACACCTTC. Protein sequence: CASSLGPGAENYGYTF. The V and J genes are TRBV11-3 and TRBJ1-2; D perhaps matches TRBD1 (6 bases). The CDR3 covers 16 residues. V was shortened by 3 bases and J by 2 bases, with 16 bases between the two germline ends. Germline V CDR1 and CDR2: SGHNT, YENEEA.